The TCR beta chain under discussion was sequenced for a study of shared T cell receptors in the human thymus. Clones were sequenced by immunoSEQ multiplex PCR, and TCRdb holds only the in-frame ones, with some missing. The table records roughly 710,000 clones, approximately 85% of them present only once. The CDR3 has 15 residues. V was clipped by 5 bases and J by 3 bases, with 16 bases between them. Looked up from germline, CDR1 is LNHNV and CDR2 is YYDKDF (reference sequence). In addition, the sample was reused for a study of human thymus T cells.

Sequenced input: thymocytes. V and J are TRBV15 and TRBJ2-5; TRBD2 might be the D (5 bases). This TCR derives from a girl under three years old with a congenital heart defect. The CDR3, as DNA: TGTGCCACCAGCCCCATAACGCCGGGAAAAGAGACCCAGTACTTC. Residues: CATSPITPGKETQYF.